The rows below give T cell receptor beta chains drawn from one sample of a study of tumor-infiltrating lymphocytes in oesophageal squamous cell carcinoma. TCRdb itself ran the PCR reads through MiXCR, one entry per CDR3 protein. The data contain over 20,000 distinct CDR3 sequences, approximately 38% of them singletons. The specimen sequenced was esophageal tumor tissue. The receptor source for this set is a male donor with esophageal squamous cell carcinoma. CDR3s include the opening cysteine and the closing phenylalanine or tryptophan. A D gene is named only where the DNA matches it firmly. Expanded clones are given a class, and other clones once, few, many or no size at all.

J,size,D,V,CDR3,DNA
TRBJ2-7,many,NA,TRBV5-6,CASSLWQGFYEQYF,TGTGCCAGCAGCTTGTGGCAGGGCTTCTACGAGCAGTACTTC
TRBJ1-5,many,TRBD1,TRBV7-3,CASSLSLTGGRQPQHF,TGTGCCAGCAGCTTAAGCCTTACAGGGGGCCGGCAGCCCCAGCATTTT
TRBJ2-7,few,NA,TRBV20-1,CSAREGSREQYF,TGCAGTGCTAGAGAGGGGTCTCGGGAGCAGTACTTC
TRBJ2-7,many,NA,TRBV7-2,CASSLMGGPYEQYF,TGTGCCAGCAGCTTAATGGGGGGACCCTACGAGCAGTACTTC
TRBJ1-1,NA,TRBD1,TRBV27,CASAQGARTEAFF,TGTGCCAGTGCACAGGGGGCGCGGACTGAAGCTTTCTTT
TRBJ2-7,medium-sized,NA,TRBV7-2,CASRAPAAYEQYF,TGTGCCAGCAGGGCGCCGGCCGCCTACGAGCAGTACTTC
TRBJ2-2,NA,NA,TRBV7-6,CASSSFLNTGELFF,TGTGCCAGCAGCTCCTTTTTAAACACCGGGGAGCTGTTTTTT
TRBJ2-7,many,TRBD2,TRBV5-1,CASSFSGGPDEQYF,TGCGCCAGCAGCTTTAGCGGGGGCCCAGACGAGCAGTACTTC
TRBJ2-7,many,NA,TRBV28,CASSPAQNYEQYF,TGTGCCAGCAGTCCAGCCCAGAACTACGAGCAGTACTTC
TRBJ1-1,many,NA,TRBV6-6,CASSYSGRAEAFF,TGTGCCAGCAGTTACTCGGGGAGGGCTGAAGCTTTCTTT
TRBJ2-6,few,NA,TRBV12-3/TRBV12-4,CASSFARTF,TGTGCCAGCAGTTTCGCCCGGACTTTC
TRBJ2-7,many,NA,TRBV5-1,CASSPGGRAYEQYF,TGCGCCAGCAGCCCGGGGGGCCGAGCCTACGAGCAGTACTTC
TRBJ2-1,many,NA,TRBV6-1,CASSLDPSSYNEQFF,TGTGCCAGCAGTTTGGACCCGAGCTCCTACAATGAGCAGTTCTTC
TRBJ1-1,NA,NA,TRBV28,CASSPQFISTEAFF,TGTGCCAGCAGTCCACAATTTATATCTACTGAAGCTTTCTTT
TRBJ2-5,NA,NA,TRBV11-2,CASSLLRGAQETQYF,TGTGCCAGCAGCTTATTAAGGGGAGCACAAGAGACCCAGTACTTC
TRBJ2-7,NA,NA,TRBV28,CASSFPGTHSYEQYF,TGTGCCAGCAGTTTCCCCGGGACCCACTCCTACGAGCAGTACTTC
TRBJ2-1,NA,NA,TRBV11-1,CATEKGRGGTANEQFF,TGTGCCACCGAGAAGGGGAGGGGGGGAACGGCCAATGAGCAGTTCTTC
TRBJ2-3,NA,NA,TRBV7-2,CASSPRLSEETQYF,TGTGCCAGCAGCCCGAGACTTTCGGAAGAGACCCAGTATTTT
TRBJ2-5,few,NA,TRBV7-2,CASSSGQRQETQYF,TGTGCCAGCAGCAGTGGACAGCGACAAGAGACCCAGTACTTC
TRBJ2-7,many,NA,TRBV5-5,CASSFRGSSSYEQYF,TGTGCCAGCAGTTTTCGTGGCAGCAGCTCCTACGAGCAGTACTTC
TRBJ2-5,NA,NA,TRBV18,CASSPTPQETQYF,TGTGCCAGCTCACCGACACCTCAAGAGACCCAGTACTTC
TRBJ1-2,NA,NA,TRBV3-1,CASSLEVFYGYTF,TGTGCCAGCAGCCTAGAGGTCTTCTATGGCTACACCTTC
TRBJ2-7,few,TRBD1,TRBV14,CASSLTGTGVLLPYEQYF,TGTGCCAGCAGCCTAACCGGGACAGGGGTTCTTCTGCCCTACGAGCAGTACTTC
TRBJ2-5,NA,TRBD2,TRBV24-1,CATSEGLAGGETQYF,TGTGCCACCAGTGAAGGACTAGCGGGGGGAGAGACCCAGTACTTC
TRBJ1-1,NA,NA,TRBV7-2,CASSLTRSNTEAFF,TGTGCCAGCAGCTTAACAAGGTCGAACACTGAAGCTTTCTTT
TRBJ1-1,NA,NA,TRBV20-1,CSAPGRGANTEAFF,TGCAGTGCTCCGGGCCGGGGGGCAAACACTGAAGCTTTCTTT
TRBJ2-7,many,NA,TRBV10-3,CAISGGEGYEQYF,TGTGCCATCAGTGGAGGTGAGGGCTACGAGCAGTACTTC
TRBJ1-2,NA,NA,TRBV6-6,CASSPDPRGDYGYTF,TGTGCCAGCAGTCCCGACCCCCGAGGGGACTATGGCTACACCTTC
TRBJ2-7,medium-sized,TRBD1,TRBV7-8,CASSLTGGWMQYF,TGTGCCAGCAGCTTGACAGGGGGGTGGATGCAGTACTTC
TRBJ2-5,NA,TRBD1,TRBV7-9,CASSPTRSDRGRLETQYF,TGTGCCAGCAGCCCCACCCGCTCGGACAGGGGGCGTTTGGAGACCCAGTACTTC
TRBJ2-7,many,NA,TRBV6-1,CASSDPSSVYEQYF,TGTGCCAGCAGTGATCCCTCTAGCGTCTACGAGCAGTACTTC
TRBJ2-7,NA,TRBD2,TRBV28,CASSRGTSGNYEQYF,TGTGCCAGCAGCCGGGGGACTAGCGGAAACTACGAGCAGTACTTC
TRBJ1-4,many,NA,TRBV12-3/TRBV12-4,CASTLSVAGKLFF,TGTGCCAGCACCTTGAGTGTGGCGGGGAAACTGTTTTTT
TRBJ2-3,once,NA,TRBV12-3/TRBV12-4,CASSLRGQPPSTDTQYF,TGTGCCAGCAGTTTAAGGGGCCAGCCCCCTAGCACAGATACGCAGTATTTT
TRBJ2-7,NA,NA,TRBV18,CASSQHQGARYEQYF,TGTGCCAGCTCGCAACACCAGGGTGCGCGCTACGAGCAGTACTTC
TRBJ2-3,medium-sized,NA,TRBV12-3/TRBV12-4,CASSFLGNPSTDTQYF,TGTGCCAGCAGTTTCTTAGGAAACCCAAGCACAGATACGCAGTATTTT
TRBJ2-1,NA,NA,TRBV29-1,CSVASAAGSVYNEQFF,TGCAGCGTTGCTTCGGCGGCAGGTTCAGTCTACAATGAGCAGTTCTTC
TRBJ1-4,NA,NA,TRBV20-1,CSASSGVTNEKLFF,TGCAGTGCAAGCAGCGGGGTAACTAATGAAAAACTGTTTTTT
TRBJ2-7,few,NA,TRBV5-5,CASSLEGVALYEQYF,TGTGCCAGCAGCTTGGAAGGGGTTGCCTTGTATGAGCAGTACTTC
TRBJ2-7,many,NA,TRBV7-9,CASSHGPFYEQYF,TGTGCCAGCAGCCACGGGCCTTTCTACGAGCAGTACTTC
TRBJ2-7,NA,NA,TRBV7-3,CASSSAQGVTQHF,TGTGCCAGCAGTTCCGCACAGGGTGTTACCCAGCACTTT
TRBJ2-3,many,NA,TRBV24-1,CATSDRGLAGTDTQYF,TGTGCCACCAGTGACCGGGGACTGGCGGGTACAGATACGCAGTATTTT
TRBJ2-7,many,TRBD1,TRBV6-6,CASSYLPGQGAEQYF,TGTGCCAGCAGTTACCTACCGGGACAGGGGGCGGAGCAGTACTTC
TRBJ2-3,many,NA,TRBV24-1,CATSDRRHSTDTQYF,TGTGCCACCAGTGACAGGCGTCATAGCACAGATACGCAGTATTTT
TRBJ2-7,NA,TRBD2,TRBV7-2,CASSLAGGAGGLNEQYF,TGTGCCAGCAGCTTAGCGGGAGGGGCGGGAGGATTAAACGAGCAGTACTTC
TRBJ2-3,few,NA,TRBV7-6,CASSFGTTDTQYF,TGTGCCAGCAGCTTCGGGACCACAGATACGCAGTATTTT
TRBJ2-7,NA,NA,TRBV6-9,CASSYTKGSYEQYF,TGTGCCAGCAGTTACACTAAGGGTTCCTACGAGCAGTACTTC
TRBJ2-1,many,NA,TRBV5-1,CASSLALAANEQFF,TGCGCCAGCAGCTTGGCTCTAGCAGCTAACGAGCAGTTCTTC
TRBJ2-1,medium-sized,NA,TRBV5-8,CASSADWGEQFF,TGTGCCAGCAGCGCGGACTGGGGGGAGCAGTTCTTC